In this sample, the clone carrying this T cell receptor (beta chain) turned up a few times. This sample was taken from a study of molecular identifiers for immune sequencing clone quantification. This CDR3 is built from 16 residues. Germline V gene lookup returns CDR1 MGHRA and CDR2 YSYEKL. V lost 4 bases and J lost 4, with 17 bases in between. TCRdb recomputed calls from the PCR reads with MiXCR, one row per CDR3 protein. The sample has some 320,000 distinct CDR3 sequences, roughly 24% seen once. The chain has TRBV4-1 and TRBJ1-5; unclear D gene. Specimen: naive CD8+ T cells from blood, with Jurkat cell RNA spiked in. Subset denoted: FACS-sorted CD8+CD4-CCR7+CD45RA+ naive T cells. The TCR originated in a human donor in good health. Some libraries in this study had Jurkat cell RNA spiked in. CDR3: CASSLVVGPTNQPQHF. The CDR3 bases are TGCGCCAGCAGCCTGGTTGTAGGGCCGACTAATCAGCCCCAGCATTTT.